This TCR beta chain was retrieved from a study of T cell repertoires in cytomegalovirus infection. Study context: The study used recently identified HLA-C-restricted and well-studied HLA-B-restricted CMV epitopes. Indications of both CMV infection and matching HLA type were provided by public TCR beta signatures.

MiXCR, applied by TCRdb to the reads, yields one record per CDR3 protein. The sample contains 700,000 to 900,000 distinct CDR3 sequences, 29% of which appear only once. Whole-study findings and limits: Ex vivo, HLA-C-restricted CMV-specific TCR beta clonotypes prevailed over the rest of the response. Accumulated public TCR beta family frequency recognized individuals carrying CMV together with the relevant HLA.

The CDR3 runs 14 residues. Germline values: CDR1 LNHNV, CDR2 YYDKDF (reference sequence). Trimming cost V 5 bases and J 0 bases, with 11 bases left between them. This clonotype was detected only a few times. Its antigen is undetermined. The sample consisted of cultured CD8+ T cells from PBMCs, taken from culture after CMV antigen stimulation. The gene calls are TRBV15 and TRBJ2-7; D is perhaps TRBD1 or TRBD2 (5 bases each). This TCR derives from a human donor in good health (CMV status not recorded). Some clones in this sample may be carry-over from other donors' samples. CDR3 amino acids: CATSRRDDSYEQYV. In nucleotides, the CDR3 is TGTGCCACCAGCCGCCGGGACGACTCCTACGAGCAGTACGTC.